This T cell receptor beta chain derives from a study of T cells in Graves' hyperthyroidism and ophthalmopathy. This clonotype has ten or more counts. The target antigen is unknown. This CDR3 contains 14 residues. The trim removed 3 bases at V and 5 bases at J, leaving 4 bases unmatched. Germline loops: CDR1 MNHNS, CDR2 SASEGT. Study-level points and caveats: Most thyroid clonotypes expanded above 0.001 were also detected in blood.

It was RNA transcripts that yielded the amplified TCR beta CDR3 regions. A set of HTBI primers served as the primers for a first-round RT-PCR of the TCR CDR3. TCRdb re-called the multiplex PCR reads through MiXCR, storing one row per CDR3 protein. The sample yields around 350,000 distinct CDR3 sequences, roughly 15% seen once. Patients affected by ophthalmopathy presented a Clinical Activity Score of at least 3, a NOSPECS grade of at least 4, and disease duration below 3 months. Uncontrolled infection, other autoimmune disease, pregnancy or lactation barred patients from enrollment. Fresh peripheral blood, around 9.5 ml, yielded the PBMCs.

The origin of this receptor is a woman between 55 and 75 years old with Graves' ophthalmopathy. The chain joins TRBV6-1 to TRBJ1-2, with TRBD1 matching over 9 bases. The sequenced sample was blood. The DNA for the CDR3 is TGTGCCAGCAGTGACCGGACAGGGGATTATGGCTACACCTTC. Protein sequence: CASSDRTGDYGYTF.